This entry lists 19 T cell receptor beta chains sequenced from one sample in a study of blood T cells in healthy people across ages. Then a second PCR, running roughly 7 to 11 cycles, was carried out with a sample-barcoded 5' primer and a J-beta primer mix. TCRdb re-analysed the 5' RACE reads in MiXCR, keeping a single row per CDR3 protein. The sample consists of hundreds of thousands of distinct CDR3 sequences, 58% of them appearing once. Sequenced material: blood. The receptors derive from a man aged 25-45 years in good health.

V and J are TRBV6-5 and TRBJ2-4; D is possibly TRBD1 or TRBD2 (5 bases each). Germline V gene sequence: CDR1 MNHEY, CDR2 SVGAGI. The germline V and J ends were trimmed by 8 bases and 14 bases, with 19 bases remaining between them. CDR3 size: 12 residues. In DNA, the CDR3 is TGTGCCAGCGGTGGCGACGGGGCATTGGAGTACTTC. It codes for CASGGDGALEYF.

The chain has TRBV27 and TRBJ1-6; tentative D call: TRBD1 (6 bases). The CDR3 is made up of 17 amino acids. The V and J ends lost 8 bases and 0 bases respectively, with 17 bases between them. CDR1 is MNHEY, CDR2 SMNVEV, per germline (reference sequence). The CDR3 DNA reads TGTGCCAGCCGAAGGGGGGCCGTGAGCTCCTATAATTCACCCCTCCACTTT. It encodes CASRRGAVSSYNSPLHF.

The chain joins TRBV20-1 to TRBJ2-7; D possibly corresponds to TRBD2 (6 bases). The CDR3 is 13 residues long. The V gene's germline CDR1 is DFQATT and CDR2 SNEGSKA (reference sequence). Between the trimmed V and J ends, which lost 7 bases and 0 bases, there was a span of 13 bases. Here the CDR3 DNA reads TGCAGTGTGGAGGGTGACGGCTCCTACGAGCAGTACTTC. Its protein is CSVEGDGSYEQYF.

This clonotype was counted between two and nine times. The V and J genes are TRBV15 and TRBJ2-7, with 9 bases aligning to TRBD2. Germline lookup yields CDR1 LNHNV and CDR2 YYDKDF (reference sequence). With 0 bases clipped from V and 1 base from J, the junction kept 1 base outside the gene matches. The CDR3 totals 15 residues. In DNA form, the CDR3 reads TGTGCCACCAGCAGAGATAGCGGGAGTTCCTACGAGCAGTACTTC. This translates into CATSRDSGSSYEQYF.

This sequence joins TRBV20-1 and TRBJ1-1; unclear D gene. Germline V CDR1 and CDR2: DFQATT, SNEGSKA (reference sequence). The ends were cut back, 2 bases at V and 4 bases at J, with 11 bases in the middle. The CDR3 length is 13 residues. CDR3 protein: CSARYAGGTEAFF. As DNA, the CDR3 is TGCAGTGCTAGATACGCGGGAGGCACTGAAGCTTTCTTT.

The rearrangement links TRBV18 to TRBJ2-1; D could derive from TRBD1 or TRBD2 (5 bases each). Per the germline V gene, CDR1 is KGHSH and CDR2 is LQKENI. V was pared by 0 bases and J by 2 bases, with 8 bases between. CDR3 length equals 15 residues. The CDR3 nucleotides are TGTGCCAGCTCACCACCCGGGGCGACCTACAATGAGCAGTTCTTC. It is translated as CASSPPGATYNEQFF.

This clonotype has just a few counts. The CDR3 region is CASSFGQIAGIVASYNEQYF. CDR3 coding DNA: TGTGCCAGCAGCTTCGGACAGATAGCGGGAATAGTAGCATCCTACAATGAGCAGTACTTC. This chain connects TRBV5-5 to TRBJ2-1, with 8 nucleotides matching TRBD2. The J call may be faulty, since TRBJ2-7 better matches the DNA end. Germline assignment: CDR1 SGHKS and CDR2 YYEKEE (reference sequence). The CDR3 is 20 residues long.

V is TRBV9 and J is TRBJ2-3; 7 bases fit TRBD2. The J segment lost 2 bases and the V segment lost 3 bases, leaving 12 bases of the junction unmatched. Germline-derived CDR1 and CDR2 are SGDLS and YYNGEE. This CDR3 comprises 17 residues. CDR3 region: CASSAPPSSGNTDTQYF. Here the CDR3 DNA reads TGTGCCAGCAGCGCCCCACCGTCTAGCGGAAACACAGATACGCAGTATTTT.

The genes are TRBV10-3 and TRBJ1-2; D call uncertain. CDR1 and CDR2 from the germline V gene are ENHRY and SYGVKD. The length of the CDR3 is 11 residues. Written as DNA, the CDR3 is TGTGCTATCGGTGAGACTCGTAGCTACACCTTC. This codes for CAIGETRSYTF.

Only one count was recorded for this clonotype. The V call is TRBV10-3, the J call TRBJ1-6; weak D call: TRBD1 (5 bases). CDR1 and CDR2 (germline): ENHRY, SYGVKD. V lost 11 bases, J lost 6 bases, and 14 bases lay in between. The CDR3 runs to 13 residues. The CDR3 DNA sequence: TGTGCCGGGCAGAGGGGCCTTAATTCACCCCTCCACTTT. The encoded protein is CAGQRGLNSPLHF.

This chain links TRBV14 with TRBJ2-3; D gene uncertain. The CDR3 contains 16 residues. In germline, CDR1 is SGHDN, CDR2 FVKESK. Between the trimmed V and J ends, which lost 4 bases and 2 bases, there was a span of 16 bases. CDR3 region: CASSPDPGLLTDTQYF. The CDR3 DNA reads TGTGCCAGCAGCCCAGACCCCGGTCTACTCACAGATACGCAGTATTTT.

CDR3 DNA sequence: TGTGCCAGCAGCGTCTCCGGGACTAGCGGGACATACGAGCAGTACTTC. It translates to CASSVSGTSGTYEQYF. The chain is built from TRBV7-2 and TRBJ2-7; the match to TRBD2 covers 13 bases. This CDR3 spans 16 amino acids. The junction had 8 bases not matched to a gene; V was cut back by 5 bases and J by 4 bases. Germline V gives CDR1 SGHTA, CDR2 FQGNSA.

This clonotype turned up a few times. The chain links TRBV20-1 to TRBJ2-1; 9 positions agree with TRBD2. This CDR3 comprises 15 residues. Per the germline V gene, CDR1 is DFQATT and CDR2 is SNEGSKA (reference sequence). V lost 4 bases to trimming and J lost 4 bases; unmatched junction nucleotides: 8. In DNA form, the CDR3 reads TGCAGTGCTAAAGAGCGGGAGGATAATTACAATGAGCAGTTCTTC. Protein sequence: CSAKEREDNYNEQFF.

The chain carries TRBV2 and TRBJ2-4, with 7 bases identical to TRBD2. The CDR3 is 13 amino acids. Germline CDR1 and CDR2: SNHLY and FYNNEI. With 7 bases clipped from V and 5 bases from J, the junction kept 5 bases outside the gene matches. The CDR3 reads CASIGLAENIQYF. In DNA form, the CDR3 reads TGTGCCAGCATCGGGCTAGCGGAAAACATTCAGTACTTC.

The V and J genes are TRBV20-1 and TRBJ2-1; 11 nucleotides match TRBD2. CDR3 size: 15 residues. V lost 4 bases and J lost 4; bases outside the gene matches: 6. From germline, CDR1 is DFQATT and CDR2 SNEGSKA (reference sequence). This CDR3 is CSAMGTSGWYNEQFF. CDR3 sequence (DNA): TGCAGTGCTATGGGGACTAGCGGATGGTACAATGAGCAGTTCTTC.

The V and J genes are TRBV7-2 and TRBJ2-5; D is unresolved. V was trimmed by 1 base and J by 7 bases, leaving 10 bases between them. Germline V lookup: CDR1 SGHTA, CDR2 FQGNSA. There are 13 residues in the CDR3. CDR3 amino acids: CASSLESPSTQYF. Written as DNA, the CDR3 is TGTGCCAGCAGCTTAGAGTCACCGTCGACCCAGTACTTC. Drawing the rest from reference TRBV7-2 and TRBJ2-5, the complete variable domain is GAGVSQSPSNKVTEKGKDVELRCDPISGHTALYWYRQSLGQGLEFLIYFQGNSAPDKSGLPSDRFSAERTGGSVSTLTIQRTQQEDSAVYLCASSLESPSTQYFGPGTRLLVL.

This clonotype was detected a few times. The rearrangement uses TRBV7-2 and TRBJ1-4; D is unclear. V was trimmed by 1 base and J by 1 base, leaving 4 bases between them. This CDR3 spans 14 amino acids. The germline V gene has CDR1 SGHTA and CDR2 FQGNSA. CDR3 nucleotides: TGTGCCAGCAGCTTAGGGTTAACTAATGAAAAACTGTTTTTT. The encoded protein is CASSLGLTNEKLFF.

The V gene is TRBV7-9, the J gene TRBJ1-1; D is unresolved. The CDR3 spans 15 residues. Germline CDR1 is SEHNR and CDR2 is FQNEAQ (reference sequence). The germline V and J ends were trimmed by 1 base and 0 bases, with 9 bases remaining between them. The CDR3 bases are TGTGCCAGCAGCTTAGTTTATGCCATGAACACTGAAGCTTTCTTT. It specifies CASSLVYAMNTEAFF. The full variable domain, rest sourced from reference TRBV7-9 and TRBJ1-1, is DTGVSQNPRHKITKRGQNVTFRCDPISEHNRLYWYRQTLGQGPEFLTYFQNEAQLEKSRLLSDRFSAERPKGSFSTLEIQRTEQGDSAMYLCASSLVYAMNTEAFFGQGTRLTVV.

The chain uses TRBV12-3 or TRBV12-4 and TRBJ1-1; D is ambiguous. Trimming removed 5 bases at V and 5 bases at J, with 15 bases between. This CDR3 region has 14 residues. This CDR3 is CASSNGGSGTEAFF. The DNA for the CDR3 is TGTGCCAGCAGTAACGGAGGGTCAGGTACTGAAGCTTTCTTT.